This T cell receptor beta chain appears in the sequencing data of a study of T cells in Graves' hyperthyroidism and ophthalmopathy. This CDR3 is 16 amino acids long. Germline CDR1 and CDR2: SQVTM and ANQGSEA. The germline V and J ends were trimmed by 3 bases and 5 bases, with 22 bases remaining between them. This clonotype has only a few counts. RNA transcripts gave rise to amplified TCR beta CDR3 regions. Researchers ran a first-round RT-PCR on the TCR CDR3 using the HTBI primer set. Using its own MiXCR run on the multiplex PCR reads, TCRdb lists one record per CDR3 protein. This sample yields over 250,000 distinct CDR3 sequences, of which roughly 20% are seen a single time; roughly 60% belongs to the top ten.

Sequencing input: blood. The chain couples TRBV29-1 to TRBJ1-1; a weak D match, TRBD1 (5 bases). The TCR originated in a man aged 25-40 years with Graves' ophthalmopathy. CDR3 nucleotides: TGCAGCGTTGATGGGACCGGGATGGGGGTGTGGACTGAAGCTTTCTTT. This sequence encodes CSVDGTGMGVWTEAFF.